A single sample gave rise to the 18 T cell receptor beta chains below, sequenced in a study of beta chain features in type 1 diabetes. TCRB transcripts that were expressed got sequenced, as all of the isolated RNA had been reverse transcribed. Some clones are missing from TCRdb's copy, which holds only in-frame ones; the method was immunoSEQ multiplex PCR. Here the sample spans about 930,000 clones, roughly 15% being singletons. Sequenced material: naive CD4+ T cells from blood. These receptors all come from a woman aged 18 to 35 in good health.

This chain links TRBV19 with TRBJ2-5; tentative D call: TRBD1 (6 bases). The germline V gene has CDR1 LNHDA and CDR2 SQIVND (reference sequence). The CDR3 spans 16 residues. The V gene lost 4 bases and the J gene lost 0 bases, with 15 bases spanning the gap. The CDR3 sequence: CASSKGQTAYQETQYF. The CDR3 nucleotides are TGTGCCAGTAGTAAGGGACAAACGGCGTACCAAGAGACCCAGTACTTC.

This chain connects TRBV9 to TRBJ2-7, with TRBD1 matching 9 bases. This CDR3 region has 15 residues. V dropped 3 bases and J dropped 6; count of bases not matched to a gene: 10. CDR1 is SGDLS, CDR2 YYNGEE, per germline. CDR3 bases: TGTGCCAGCAGCGCCGACCCGGGACAGGGTTCCGAGCAGTACTTC. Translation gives CASSADPGQGSEQYF.

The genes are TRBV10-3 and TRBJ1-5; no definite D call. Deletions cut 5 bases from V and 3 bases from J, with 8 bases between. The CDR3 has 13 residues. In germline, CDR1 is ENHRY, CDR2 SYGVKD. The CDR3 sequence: CAISLAFNQPQHF. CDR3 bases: TGTGCCATCAGTTTAGCCTTCAATCAGCCCCAGCATTTT.

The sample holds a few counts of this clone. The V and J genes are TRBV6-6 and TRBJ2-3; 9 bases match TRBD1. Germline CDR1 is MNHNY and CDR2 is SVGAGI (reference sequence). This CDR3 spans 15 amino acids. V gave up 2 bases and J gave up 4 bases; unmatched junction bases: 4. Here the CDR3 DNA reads TGTGCCAGCAGTTACGTGACAGGGGGTGCAGATACGCAGTATTTT. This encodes CASSYVTGGADTQYF.

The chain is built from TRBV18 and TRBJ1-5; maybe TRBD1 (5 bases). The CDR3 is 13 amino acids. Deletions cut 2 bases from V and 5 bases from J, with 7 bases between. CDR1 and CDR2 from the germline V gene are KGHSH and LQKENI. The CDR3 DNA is TGTGCCAGCTCACCAGAGGGGCATCAGCCCCAGCATTTT. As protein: CASSPEGHQPQHF.

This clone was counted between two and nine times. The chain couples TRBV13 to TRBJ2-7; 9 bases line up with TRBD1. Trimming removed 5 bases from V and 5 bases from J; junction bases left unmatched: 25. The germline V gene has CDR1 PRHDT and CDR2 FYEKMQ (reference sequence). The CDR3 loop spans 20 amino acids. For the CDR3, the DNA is TGTGCCAGCAGCCATGTCCCTGGGACAGGGTATATCTTAACTGAGGACGAGCAGTACTTC. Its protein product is CASSHVPGTGYILTEDEQYF.

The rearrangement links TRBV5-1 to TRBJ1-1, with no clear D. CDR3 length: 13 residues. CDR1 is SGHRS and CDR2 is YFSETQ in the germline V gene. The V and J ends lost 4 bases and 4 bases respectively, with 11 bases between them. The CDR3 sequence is CASSLTRSTEAFF. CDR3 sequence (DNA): TGCGCCAGCAGCCTGACACGCAGCACTGAAGCTTTCTTT.

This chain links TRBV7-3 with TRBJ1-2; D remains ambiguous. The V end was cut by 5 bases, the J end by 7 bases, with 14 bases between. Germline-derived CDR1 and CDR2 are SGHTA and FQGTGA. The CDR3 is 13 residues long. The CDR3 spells CASSPDGRGGYTF. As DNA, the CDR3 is TGTGCCAGCAGCCCAGACGGCAGAGGTGGCTACACCTTC.

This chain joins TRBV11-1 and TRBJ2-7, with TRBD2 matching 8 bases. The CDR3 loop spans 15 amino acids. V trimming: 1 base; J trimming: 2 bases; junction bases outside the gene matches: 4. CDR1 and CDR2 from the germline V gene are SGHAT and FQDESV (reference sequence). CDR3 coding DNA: TGTGCCAGCAGCTTAGGACTAGCGATAACCTACGAGCAGTACTTC. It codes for CASSLGLAITYEQYF. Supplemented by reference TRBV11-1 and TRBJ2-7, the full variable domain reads EAEVAQSPRYKITEKSQAVAFWCDPISGHATLYWYRQILGQGPELLVQFQDESVVDDSQLPKDRFSAERLKGVDSTLKIQPAELGDSAMYLCASSLGLAITYEQYFGPGTRLTVT.

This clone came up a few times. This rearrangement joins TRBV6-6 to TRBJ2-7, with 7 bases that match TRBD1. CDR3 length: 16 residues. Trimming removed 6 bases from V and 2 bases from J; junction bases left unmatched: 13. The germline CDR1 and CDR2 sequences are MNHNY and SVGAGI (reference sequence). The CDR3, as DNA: TGTGCCAGCAGAATACCGGGACAGCAAGCCCCCTACGAGCAGTACTTC. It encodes CASRIPGQQAPYEQYF.

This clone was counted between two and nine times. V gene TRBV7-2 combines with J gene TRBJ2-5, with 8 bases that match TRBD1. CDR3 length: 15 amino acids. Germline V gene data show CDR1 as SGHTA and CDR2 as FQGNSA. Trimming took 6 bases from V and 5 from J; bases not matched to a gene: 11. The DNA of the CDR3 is TGTGCCAGCAGTTCAGGGGGCATTAGGCCGGAGACCCAGTACTTC. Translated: CASSSGGIRPETQYF.

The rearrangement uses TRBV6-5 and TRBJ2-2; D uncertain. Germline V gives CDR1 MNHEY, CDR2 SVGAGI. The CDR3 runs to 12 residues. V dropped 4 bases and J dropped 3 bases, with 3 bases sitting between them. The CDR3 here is CASSLDTGELFF. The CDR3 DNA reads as TGTGCCAGCAGTTTAGACACCGGGGAGCTGTTTTTT.

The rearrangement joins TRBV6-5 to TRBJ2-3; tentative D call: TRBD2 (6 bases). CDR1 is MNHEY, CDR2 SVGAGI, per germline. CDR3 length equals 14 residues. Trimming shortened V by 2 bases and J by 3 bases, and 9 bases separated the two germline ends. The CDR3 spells CASSYGGKTDTQYF. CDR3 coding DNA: TGTGCCAGCAGTTACGGGGGGAAGACAGATACGCAGTATTTT.

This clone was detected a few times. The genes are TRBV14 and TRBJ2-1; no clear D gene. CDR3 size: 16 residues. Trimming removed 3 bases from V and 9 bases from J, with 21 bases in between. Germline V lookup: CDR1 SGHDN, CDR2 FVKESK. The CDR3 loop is CASSHQGSIGRSEQFF. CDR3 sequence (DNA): TGTGCCAGCAGCCACCAAGGATCTATCGGGCGGAGTGAGCAGTTCTTC.

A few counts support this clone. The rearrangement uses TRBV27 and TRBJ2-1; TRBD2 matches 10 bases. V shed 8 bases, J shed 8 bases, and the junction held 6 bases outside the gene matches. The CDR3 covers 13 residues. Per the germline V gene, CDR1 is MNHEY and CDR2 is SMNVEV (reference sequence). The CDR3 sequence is CASQREGLYEQFF. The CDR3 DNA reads TGTGCCAGCCAGCGGGAGGGCCTCTATGAGCAGTTCTTC.

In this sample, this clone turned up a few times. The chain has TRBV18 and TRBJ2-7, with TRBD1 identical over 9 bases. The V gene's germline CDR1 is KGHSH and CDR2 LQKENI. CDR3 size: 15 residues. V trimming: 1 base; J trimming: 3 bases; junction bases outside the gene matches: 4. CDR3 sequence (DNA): TGTGCCAGCTCACCACGGACAGGGGCGGGCTACGAGCAGTACTTC. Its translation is CASSPRTGAGYEQYF.

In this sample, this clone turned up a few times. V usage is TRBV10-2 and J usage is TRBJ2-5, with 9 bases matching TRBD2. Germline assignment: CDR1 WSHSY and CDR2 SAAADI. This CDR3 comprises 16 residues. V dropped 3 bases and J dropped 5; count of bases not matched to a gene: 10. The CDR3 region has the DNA TGCGCCAGCAGTGAAGACCTAAGCGGGAGGCGGGAGACCCAGTACTTC. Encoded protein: CASSEDLSGRRETQYF.

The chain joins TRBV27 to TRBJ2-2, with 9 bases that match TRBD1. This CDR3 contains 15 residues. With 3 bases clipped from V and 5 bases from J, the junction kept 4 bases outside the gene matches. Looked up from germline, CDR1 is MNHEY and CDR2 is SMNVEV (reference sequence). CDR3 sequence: CASSFSGTGTGELFF. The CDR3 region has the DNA TGTGCCAGCAGTTTTTCCGGGACAGGGACCGGGGAGCTGTTTTTT.